The clone carrying this TCR beta chain showed up just a few times. These data belong to a study of Graves' ophthalmopathy and Graves' hyperthyroidism. There are 13 residues in the CDR3. The V segment lost 6 bases and the J segment 4 bases; nucleotides outside the gene matches: 6. RNA transcripts were the source from which TCR beta CDR3 regions were amplified. HTBI primers were used in a first-round RT-PCR, which preceded a second-round multiplex PCR. TCRdb re-derived calls from the multiplex PCR reads in MiXCR, one entry per CDR3 protein. Counted here are under 200,000 distinct CDR3 sequences, less than 45% occurring once; the ten biggest clones make up approximately 5.5%. As diagnostic evidence, clinical symptoms, serum thyroxine, TRAb, thyroid ultrasound and orbital computed tomography were relied upon.

The sequence derives from a woman aged 40 to 50 with Graves' ophthalmopathy. Sequencing was done on a sample of peripheral blood. The rearrangement links TRBV12-3 or TRBV12-4 to TRBJ2-7; 7 bases match TRBD2. The CDR3 spells CASRGGSGYEQYF. The CDR3 nucleotides are TGTGCCAGCAGAGGCGGGAGCGGGTACGAGCAGTACTTC.